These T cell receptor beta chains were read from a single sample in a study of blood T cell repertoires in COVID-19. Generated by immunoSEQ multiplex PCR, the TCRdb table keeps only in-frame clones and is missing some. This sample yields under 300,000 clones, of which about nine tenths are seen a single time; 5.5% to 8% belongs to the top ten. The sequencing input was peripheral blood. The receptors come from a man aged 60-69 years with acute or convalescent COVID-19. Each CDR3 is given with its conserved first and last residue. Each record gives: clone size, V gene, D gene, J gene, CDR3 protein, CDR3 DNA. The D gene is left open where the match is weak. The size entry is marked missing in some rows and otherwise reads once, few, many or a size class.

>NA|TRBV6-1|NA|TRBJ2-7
CASSELAKAYEQYF
TGTGCCAGCAGTGAACTAGCGAAGGCCTACGAGCAGTACTTC
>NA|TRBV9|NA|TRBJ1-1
CASSESPGVDTEAFF
TGTGCCAGCAGCGAGTCCCCCGGGGTGGACACTGAAGCTTTCTTT
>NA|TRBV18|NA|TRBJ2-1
CASSPSTFSRDNEQFF
TGTGCCAGCTCACCATCTACTTTCTCCCGGGACAATGAGCAGTTCTTC
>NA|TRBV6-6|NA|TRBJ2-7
CASRLPFDSYEQYF
TGTGCCAGCAGACTCCCCTTCGACTCCTACGAGCAGTACTTC
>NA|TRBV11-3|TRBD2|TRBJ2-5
CASSPGTSGRAVETQYF
TGTGCCAGCAGCCCAGGGACTAGCGGGAGGGCCGTGGAGACCCAGTACTTC
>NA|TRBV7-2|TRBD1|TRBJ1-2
CASMRPGGNYGYTF
TGTGCCAGCATGAGGCCAGGGGGTAACTATGGCTACACCTTC
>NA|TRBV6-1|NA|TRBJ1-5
CASSELKQGYSNQPQHF
TGTGCCAGCAGTGAATTAAAACAGGGTTATAGCAATCAGCCCCAGCATTTT
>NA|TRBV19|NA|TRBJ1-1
CASSTRGVNTEAFF
TGTGCCAGTAGTACCCGCGGAGTGAACACTGAAGCTTTCTTT
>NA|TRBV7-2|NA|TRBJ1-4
CASSFGVEKLFF
TGTGCCAGCAGCTTCGGGGTTGAGAAACTGTTTTTT
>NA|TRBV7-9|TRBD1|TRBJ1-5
CASSLEGAQPQHF
TGTGCCAGCAGCTTAGAGGGGGCTCAGCCCCAGCATTTT
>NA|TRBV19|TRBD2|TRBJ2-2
CASSITSGRGGELFF
TGTGCCAGTAGTATTACTAGCGGGAGGGGCGGGGAGCTGTTTTTT
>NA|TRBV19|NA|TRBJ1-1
CASIPRLQNTEAFF
TGTGCCAGTATTCCGAGACTCCAGAACACTGAAGCTTTCTTT
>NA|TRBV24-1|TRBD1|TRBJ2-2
CATRTGAHTGELFF
TGTGCCACTCGTACAGGGGCGCACACCGGGGAGCTGTTTTTT
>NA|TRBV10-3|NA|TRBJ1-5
CASGGGLDQPQHF
TGTGCCTCCGGGGGGGGACTTGATCAGCCCCAGCATTTT
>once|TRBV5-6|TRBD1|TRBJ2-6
CASGTGVGTSGANVLTF
TGTGCCAGCGGGACAGGAGTGGGGACGAGCGGGGCCAACGTCCTGACTTTC
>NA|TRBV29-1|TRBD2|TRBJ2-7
CSADGPGLASEQYF
TGCAGCGCCGACGGTCCGGGACTAGCGTCCGAGCAGTACTTC
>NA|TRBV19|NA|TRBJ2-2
CASIKDRNTGELFF
TGTGCCAGTATTAAGGACAGGAACACCGGGGAGCTGTTTTTT
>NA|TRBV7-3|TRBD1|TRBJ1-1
CASRGTGAGYTEAFF
TGTGCCAGCAGAGGAACAGGGGCGGGGTACACTGAAGCTTTCTTT
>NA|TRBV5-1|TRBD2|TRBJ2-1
CASSLGGQYTSGSTRYNEQFF
TGCGCCAGCAGCCTGGGGGGCCAGTACACTAGCGGGAGTACCCGCTACAATGAGCAGTTCTTC
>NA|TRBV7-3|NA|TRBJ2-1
CASSLSLNNEQFF
TGTGCCAGCAGCTTAAGTCTAAACAATGAGCAGTTCTTC
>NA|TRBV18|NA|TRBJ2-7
CASSPTDTYEQYF
TGTGCCAGCTCACCAACAGACACCTACGAGCAGTACTTC
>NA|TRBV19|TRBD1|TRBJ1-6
CASSSSRTGGSPLHF
TGTGCCAGTAGTAGCTCCCGGACAGGCGGTTCACCCCTCCACTTT
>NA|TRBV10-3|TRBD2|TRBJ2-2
CAISVRGVDTGELFF
TGTGCCATCAGTGTCCGGGGGGTAGACACCGGGGAGCTGTTTTTT
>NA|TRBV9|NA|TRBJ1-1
CASSPRTENTEAFF
TGTGCCAGCAGCCCGCGGACAGAGAACACTGAAGCTTTCTTT
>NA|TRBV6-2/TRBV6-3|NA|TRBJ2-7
CASSLGPSYEQYF
TGTGCCAGCAGCCTGGGCCCCTCCTACGAGCAGTACTTC
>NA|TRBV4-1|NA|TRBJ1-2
CASSQDAGNYGYTF
TGCGCCAGCAGCCAAGACGCGGGTAACTATGGCTACACCTTC
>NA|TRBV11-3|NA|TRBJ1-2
CASSLRGLRGYTF
TGTGCCAGCAGCTTGCGGGGGTTGAGAGGCTACACCTTC
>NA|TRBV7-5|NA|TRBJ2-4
CARSPRLHEAKNIQYF
TGTGCCAGAAGCCCGAGACTACACGAGGCCAAAAACATTCAGTACTTC
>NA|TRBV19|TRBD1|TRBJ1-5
CASSIDSGTVEGPQHF
TGTGCCAGTAGTATAGATTCGGGGACAGTGGAAGGGCCCCAGCATTTT
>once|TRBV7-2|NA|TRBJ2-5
CASSLGSGGPQRETQYF
TGTGCCAGCAGCTTAGGAAGTGGCGGGCCCCAGAGGGAGACCCAGTACTTC
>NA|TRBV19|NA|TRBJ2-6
CASSIQGSSSGANVLTF
TGTGCCAGTAGTATACAGGGGTCCTCCTCTGGGGCCAACGTCCTGACTTTC
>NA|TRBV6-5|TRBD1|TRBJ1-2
CASSTGTGENYGYTF
TGTGCCAGCAGTACGGGGACAGGGGAGAACTATGGCTACACCTTC
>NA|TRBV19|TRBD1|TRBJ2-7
CASVSAPGQGSEQYF
TGTGCCAGTGTTTCAGCCCCGGGACAGGGTAGCGAGCAGTACTTC
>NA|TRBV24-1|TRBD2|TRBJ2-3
CATSDPGLGGTDTQYF
TGTGCCACCAGTGACCCGGGACTAGGGGGCACAGATACGCAGTATTTT
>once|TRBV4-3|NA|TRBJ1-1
CASSRRSESEAFF
TGCGCCAGCAGCCGACGATCGGAGTCTGAAGCTTTCTTT
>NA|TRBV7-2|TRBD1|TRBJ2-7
CASSSPDRESEQYF
TGTGCCAGCAGCTCACCGGACAGGGAAAGTGAACAGTACTTC
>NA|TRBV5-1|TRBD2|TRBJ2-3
CASSPGVAGSQSQYF
TGCGCCAGCAGCCCGGGGGTAGCGGGATCGCAATCGCAGTATTTT
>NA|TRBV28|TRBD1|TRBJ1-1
CASRPTQGPNTEAFF
TGTGCCAGCAGACCTACACAGGGGCCGAACACTGAAGCTTTCTTT
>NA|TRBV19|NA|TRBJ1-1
CASSLRVSRPKGLNTEAFF
TGTGCCAGTAGTTTGCGGGTCTCTCGTCCGAAGGGCCTGAACACTGAAGCTTTCTTT
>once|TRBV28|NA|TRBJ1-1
CASGSLTVPTEAFF
TGTGCCAGCGGCTCCTTGACAGTGCCCACTGAAGCTTTCTTT
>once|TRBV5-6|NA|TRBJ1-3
CASSLKPSGNTIYF
TGTGCCAGCAGCCTAAAACCCTCTGGAAACACCATATATTTT
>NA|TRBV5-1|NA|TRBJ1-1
CASSRTQNTEAFF
TGCGCCAGCAGCCGGACTCAAAACACTGAAGCTTTCTTT